The entry below gives a single T cell receptor (beta chain) sequence along with its context. Its target is not known. A multiplex PCR was run with 60 Vbeta primers and 13 Jbeta primers. Profiled with immunoSEQ multiplex PCR; TCRdb holds only in-frame clones, not every one. The table lists some 200,000 clones, 76% of them singletons. This entry belongs to a study of cytomegalovirus exposure and HLA in healthy donors. The CDR3 contains 17 residues. V shed 0 bases and J 7 bases; nucleotides not matched to a gene: 14. Germline V CDR1 and CDR2: SGDLS, YYNGEE. Study results and caveats: Associated with cytomegalovirus, according to the listing, were 150 to 200 TCR beta chains.

The sequence was obtained from a young man in good health and CMV-seronegative. The chain combines TRBV9 with TRBJ2-3; 7 bases align to TRBD2. Sequencing was performed on PBMCs. Here the CDR3 DNA reads TGTGCCAGCAGCGTAGCTCTGGCGGGAGTTGAGGGTAATACGCAGTATTTT. Residues: CASSVALAGVEGNTQYF.